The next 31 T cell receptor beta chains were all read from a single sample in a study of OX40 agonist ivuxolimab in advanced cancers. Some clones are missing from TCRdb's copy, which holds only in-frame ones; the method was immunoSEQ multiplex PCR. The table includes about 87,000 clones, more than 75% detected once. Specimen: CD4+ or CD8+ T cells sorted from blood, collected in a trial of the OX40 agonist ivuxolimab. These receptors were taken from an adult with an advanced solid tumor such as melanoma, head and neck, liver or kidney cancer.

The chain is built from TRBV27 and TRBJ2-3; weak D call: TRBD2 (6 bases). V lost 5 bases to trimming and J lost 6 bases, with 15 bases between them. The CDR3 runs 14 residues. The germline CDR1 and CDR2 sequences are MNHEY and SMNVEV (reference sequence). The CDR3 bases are TGTGCCAGCAGTCTGACGACTAGTTGGGATACGCAGTATTTT. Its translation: CASSLTTSWDTQYF.

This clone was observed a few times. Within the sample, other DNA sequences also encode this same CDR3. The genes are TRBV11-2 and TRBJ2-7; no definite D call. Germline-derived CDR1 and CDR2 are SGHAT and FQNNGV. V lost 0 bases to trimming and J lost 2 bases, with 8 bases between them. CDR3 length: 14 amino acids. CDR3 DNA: TGTGCCAGCAGCTTAGATCGAGTAGCCTACGAGCAGTACTTC. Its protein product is CASSLDRVAYEQYF.

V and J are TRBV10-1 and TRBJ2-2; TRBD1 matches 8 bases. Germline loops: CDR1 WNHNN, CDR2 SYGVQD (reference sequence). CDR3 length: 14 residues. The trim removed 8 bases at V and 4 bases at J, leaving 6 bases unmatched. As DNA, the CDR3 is TGCGCCAGCTCAGAGACAGGGGTCACCGGGGAGCTGTTTTTT. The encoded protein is CASSETGVTGELFF.

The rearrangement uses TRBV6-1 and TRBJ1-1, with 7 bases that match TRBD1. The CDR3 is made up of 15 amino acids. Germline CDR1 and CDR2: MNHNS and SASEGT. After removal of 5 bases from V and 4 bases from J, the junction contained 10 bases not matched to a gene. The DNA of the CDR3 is TGTGCCAGCAGTCTCCACAGGGGTGAGGGCACTGAAGCTTTCTTT. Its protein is CASSLHRGEGTEAFF.

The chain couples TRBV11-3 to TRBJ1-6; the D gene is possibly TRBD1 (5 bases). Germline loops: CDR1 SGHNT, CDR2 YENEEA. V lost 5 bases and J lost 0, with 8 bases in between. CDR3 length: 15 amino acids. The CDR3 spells CASSEGSSYNSPLHF. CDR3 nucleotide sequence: TGTGCCAGCAGCGAGGGGAGCTCCTATAATTCACCCCTCCACTTT.

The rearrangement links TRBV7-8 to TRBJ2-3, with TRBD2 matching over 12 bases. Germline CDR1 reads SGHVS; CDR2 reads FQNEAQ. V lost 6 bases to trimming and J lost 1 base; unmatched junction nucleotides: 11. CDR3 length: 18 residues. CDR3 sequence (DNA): TGTGCCAGCAGTGTTGGGCTAGCGGGAGGGGCTCGCACAGATACGCAGTATTTT. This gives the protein CASSVGLAGGARTDTQYF.

This CDR3 is CASSFWAGAQETQYF. CDR3 sequence (DNA): TGTGCCAGCAGCTTTTGGGCGGGGGCCCAGGAGACCCAGTACTTC. The chain uses TRBV11-2 and TRBJ2-5, with TRBD2 as a possible D gene (7 bases). CDR1 and CDR2 from the germline V gene are SGHAT and FQNNGV. V gave up 3 bases and J gave up 5 bases, with 16 bases separating them. The CDR3 is 15 residues long.

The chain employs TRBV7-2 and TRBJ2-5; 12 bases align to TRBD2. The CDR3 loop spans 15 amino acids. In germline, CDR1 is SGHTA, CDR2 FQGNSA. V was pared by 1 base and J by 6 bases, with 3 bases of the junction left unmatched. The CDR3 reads CASSLDLAGGKTQYF. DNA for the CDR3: TGTGCCAGCAGCTTAGACCTAGCGGGAGGGAAGACCCAGTACTTC.

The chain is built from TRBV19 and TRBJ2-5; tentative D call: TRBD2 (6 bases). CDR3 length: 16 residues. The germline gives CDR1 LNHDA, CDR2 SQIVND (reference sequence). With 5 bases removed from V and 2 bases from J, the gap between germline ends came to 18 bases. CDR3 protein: CASSQRGVGTQETQYF. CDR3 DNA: TGTGCCAGTAGTCAGCGCGGGGTGGGCACTCAAGAGACCCAGTACTTC.

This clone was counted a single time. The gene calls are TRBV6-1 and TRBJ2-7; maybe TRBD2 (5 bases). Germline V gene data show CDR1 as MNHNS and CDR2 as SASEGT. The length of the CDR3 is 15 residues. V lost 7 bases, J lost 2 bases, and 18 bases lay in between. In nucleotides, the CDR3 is TGTGCCAGCACCGAAACCGGGGTAAGGACCTACGAGCAGTACTTC. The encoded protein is CASTETGVRTYEQYF.

CDR3 coding DNA: TGTGCCAGCAGCCCTCGGACAGGGTTCCCCTACGAGCAGTACTTC. Its protein is CASSPRTGFPYEQYF. The chain is built from TRBV7-3 and TRBJ2-7, with 8 bases fitting TRBD1. The CDR3 loop spans 15 amino acids. Germline lookup yields CDR1 SGHTA and CDR2 FQGTGA. With V trimmed by 5 bases and J by 2 bases, 8 bases remained unmatched. Using reference TRBV7-3 and TRBJ2-7 for the parts outside the CDR3, the full variable domain is GAGVSQTPSNKVTEKGKYVELRCDPISGHTALYWYRQSLGQGPEFLIYFQGTGAADDSGLPNDRFFAVRPEGSVSTLKIQRTERGDSAVYLCASSPRTGFPYEQYFGPGTRLTVT.

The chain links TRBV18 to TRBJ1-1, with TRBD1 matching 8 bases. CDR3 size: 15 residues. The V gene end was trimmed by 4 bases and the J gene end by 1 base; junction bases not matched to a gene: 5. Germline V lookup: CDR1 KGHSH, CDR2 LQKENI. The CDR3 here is CASSRETGGNTEAFF. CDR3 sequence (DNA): TGTGCCAGCTCACGGGAAACAGGGGGGAACACTGAAGCTTTCTTT.

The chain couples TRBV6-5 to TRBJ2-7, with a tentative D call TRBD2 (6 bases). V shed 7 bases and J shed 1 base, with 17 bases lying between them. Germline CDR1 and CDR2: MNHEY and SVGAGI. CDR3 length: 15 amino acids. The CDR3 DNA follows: TGTGCCAGCAAAGAGAGAACTAGCTTATCCTACGAGCAGTACTTC. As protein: CASKERTSLSYEQYF.

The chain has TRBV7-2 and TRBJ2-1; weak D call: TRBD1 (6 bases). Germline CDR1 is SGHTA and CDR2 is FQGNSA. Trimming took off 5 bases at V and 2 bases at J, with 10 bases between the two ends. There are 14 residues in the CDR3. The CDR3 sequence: CASSVGQTYNEQFF. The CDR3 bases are TGTGCCAGCAGCGTCGGACAGACCTACAATGAGCAGTTCTTC.

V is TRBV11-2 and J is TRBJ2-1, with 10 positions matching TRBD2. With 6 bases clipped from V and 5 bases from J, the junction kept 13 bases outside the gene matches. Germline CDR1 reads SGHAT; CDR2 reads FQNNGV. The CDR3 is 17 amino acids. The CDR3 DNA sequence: TGTGCCAGCAGACCTCGGTCGGCTAGCGGGGGTGACAATGAGCAGTTCTTC. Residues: CASRPRSASGGDNEQFF.

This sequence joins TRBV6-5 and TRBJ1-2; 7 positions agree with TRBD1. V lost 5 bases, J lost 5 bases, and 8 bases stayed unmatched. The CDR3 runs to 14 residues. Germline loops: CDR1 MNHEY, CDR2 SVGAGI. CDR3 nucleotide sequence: TGTGCCAGCAGTCCCAACAGGGGATTTTATGGCTACACCTTC. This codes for CASSPNRGFYGYTF.

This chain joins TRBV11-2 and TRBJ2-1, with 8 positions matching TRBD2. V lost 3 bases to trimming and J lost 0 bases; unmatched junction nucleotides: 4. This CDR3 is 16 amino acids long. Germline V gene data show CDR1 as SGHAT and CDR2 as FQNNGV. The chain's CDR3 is CASSLASGSSYNEQFF. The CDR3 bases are TGTGCCAGCAGCTTGGCAAGCGGGAGCTCCTACAATGAGCAGTTCTTC.

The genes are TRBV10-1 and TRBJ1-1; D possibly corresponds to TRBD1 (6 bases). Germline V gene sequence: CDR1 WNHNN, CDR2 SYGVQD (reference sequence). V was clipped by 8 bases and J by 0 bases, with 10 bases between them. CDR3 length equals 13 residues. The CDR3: CASRDTMNTEAFF. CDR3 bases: TGCGCCAGCCGGGACACCATGAACACTGAAGCTTTCTTT.

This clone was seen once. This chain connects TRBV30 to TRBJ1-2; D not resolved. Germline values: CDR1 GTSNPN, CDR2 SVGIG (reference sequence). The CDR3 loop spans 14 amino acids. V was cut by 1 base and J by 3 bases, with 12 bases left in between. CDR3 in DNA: TGTGCCTGGAGTGCGAGGAGCCTCGACTATGGCTACACCTTC. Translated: CAWSARSLDYGYTF.

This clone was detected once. DNA of the CDR3: TGTGCCAGCAGCTTGGTCGGTCCAGGGGCTGGAAACACCATATATTTT. The encoded protein is CASSLVGPGAGNTIYF. V and J are TRBV5-6 and TRBJ1-3; D possibly corresponds to TRBD1 (6 bases). Trimming left V 0 bases short and J 2 bases short, with 12 bases between. CDR3 length equals 16 residues. Germline V gene lookup returns CDR1 SGHDT and CDR2 YYEEEE.

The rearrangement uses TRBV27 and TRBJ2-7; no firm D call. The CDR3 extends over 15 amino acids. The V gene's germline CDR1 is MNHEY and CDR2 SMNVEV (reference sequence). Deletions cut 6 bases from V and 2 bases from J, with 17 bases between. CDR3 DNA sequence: TGTGCCAGCAGGGTAAAGTGGGGAACCACCTACGAGCAGTACTTC. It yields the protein CASRVKWGTTYEQYF.

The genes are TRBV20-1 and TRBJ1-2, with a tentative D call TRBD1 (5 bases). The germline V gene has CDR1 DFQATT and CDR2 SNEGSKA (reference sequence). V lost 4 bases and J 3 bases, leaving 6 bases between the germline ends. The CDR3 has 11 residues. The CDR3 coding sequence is TGCAGTGCTATGGGGGACTATGGCTACACCTTC. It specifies CSAMGDYGYTF.

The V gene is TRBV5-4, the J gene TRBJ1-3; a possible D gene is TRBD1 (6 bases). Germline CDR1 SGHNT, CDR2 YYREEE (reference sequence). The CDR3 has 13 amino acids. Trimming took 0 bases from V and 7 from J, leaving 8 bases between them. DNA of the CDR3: TGTGCCAGCAGCTTGGAAAGGGGGAACACCATATATTTT. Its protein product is CASSLERGNTIYF.

This CDR3 is CASSSGLLNRGDTQYF. The CDR3 DNA is TGCGCCAGCAGCTCGGGACTTCTAAACCGGGGGGATACGCAGTATTTT. The chain is built from TRBV5-1 and TRBJ2-3; tentatively, D is TRBD2 (6 bases). The germline V gene has CDR1 SGHRS and CDR2 YFSETQ. This CDR3 has 16 amino acids. The ends were cut back, 3 bases at V and 6 bases at J, with 20 bases in the middle.

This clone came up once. The CDR3 DNA is TGTGCCAGCAGTATTCGAGGGTGGGTCCAGCATTTT. Encoded protein: CASSIRGWVQHF. This chain connects TRBV6-5 to TRBJ1-5, with D uncertain. V was pared by 5 bases and J by 12 bases, with 14 bases between. Germline V gene sequence: CDR1 MNHEY, CDR2 SVGAGI. There are 12 residues in the CDR3.

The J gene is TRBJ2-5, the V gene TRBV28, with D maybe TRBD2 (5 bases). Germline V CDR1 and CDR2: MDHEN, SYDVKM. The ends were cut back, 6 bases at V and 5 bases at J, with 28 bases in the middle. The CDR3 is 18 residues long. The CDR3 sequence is CASSPPRTSSRDWETQYF. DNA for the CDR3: TGTGCCAGCAGCCCTCCCAGAACTAGTTCGAGAGATTGGGAGACCCAGTACTTC.

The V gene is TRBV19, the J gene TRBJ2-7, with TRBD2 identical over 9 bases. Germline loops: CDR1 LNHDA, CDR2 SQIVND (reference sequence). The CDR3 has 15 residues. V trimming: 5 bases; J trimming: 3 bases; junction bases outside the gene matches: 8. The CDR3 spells CASSSSGGKVYEQYF. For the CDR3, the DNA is TGTGCCAGTAGTTCCAGCGGGGGGAAAGTCTACGAGCAGTACTTC.

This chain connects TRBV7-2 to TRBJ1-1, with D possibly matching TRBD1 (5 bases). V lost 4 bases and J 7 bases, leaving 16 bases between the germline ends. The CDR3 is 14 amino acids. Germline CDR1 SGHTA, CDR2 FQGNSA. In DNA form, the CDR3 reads TGTGCCAGCAGCTCCGACGGGAGACAGCATGAAGCTTTCTTT. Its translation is CASSSDGRQHEAFF.

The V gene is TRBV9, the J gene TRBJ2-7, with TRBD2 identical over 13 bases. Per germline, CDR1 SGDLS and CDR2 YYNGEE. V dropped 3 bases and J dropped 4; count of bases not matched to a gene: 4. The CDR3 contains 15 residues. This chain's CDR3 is CASSGLAGGRYEQYF. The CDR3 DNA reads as TGTGCCAGCAGCGGACTAGCGGGAGGACGATACGAGCAGTACTTC.

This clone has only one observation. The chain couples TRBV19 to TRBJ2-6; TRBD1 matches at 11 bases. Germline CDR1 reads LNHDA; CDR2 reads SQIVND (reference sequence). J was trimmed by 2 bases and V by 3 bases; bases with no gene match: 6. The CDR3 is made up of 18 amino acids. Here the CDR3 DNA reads TGTGCCAGTAGTATGCCGGGACAGGGGGGTCCTGGGGCCAACGTCCTGACTTTC. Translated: CASSMPGQGGPGANVLTF.

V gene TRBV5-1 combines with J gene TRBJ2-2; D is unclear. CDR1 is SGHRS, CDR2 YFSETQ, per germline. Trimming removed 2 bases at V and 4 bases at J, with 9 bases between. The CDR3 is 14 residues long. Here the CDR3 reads CASSLGQATGELFF. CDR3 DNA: TGCGCCAGCAGCTTAGGGCAGGCCACCGGGGAGCTGTTTTTT.